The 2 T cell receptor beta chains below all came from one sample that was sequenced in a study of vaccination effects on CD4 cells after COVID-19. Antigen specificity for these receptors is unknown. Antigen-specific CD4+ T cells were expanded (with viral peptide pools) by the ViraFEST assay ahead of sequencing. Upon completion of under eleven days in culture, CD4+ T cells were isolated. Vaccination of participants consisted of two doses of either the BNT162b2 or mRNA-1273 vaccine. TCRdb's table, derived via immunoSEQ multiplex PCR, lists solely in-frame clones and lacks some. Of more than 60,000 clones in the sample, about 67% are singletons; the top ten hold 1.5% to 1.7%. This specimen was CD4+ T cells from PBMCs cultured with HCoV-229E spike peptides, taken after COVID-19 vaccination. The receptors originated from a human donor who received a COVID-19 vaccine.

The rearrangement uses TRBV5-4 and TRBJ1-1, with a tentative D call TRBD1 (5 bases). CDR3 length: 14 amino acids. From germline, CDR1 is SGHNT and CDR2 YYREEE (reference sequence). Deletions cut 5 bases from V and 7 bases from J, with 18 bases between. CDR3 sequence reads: CASSSALRDGEAFF. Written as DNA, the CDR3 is TGTGCCAGCAGTTCGGCTCTCCGGGACGGTGAAGCTTTCTTT. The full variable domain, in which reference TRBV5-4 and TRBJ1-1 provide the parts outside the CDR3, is ETGVTQSPTHLIKTRGQQVTLRCSSQSGHNTVSWYQQALGQGPQFIFQYYREEENGRGNFPPRFSGLQFPNYSSELNVNALELDDSALYLCASSSALRDGEAFFGQGTRLTVV.

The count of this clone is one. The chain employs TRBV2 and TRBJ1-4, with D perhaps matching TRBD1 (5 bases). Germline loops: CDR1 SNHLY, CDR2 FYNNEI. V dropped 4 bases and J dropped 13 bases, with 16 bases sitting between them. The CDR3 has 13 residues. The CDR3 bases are TGTGCCAGCAGTGTGAGGGACTCCTGGGGACTGTTTTTT. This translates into CASSVRDSWGLFF.